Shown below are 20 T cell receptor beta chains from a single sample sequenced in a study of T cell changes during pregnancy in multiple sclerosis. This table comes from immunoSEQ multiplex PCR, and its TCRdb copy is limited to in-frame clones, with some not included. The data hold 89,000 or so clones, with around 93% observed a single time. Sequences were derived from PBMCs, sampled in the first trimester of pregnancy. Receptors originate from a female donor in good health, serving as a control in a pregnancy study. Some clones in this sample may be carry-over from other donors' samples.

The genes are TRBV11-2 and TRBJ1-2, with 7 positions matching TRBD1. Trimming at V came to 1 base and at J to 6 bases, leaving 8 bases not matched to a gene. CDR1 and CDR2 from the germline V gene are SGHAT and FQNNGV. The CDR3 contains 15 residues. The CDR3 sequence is CASSLAPTGPNGYTF. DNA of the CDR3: TGTGCCAGCAGCTTAGCCCCGACAGGGCCAAATGGCTACACCTTC. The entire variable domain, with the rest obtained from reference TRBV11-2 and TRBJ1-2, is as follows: EAGVAQSPRYKIIEKRQSVAFWCNPISGHATLYWYQQILGQGPKLLIQFQNNGVVDDSQLPKDRFSAERLKGVDSTLKIQPAKLEDSAVYLCASSLAPTGPNGYTFGSGTRLTVV.

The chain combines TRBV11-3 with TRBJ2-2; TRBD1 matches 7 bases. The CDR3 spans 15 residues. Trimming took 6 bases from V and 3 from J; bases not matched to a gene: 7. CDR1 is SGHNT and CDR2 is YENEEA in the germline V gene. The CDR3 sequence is CASRPHTGDTGELFF. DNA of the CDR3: TGTGCCAGCAGGCCTCATACAGGGGACACCGGGGAGCTGTTTTTT.

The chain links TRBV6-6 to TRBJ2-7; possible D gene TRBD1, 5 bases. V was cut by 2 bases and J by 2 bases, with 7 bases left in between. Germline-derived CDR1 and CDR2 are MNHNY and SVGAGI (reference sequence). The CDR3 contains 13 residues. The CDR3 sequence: CASSYNRPYEQYF. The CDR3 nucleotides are TGTGCCAGCAGTTACAACAGGCCCTACGAGCAGTACTTC.

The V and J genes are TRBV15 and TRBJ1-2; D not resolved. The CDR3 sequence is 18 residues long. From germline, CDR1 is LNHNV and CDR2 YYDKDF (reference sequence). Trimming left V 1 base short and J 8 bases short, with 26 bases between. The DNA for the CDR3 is TGTGCCACCAGCAGAGCGGCCGGTGCCAACCTAGGAGGGTCGGGCTACACCTTC. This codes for CATSRAAGANLGGSGYTF.

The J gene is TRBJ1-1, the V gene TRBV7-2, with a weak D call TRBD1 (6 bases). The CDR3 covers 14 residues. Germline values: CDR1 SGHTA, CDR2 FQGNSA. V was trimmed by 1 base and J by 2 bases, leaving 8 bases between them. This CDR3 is CASSLGQENTEAFF. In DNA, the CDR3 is TGTGCCAGCAGCTTAGGACAGGAAAACACTGAAGCTTTCTTT.

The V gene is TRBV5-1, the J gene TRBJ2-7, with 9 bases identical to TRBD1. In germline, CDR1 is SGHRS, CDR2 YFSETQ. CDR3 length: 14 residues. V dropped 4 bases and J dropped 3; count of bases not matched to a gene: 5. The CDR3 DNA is TGCGCCAGCAGCACTCCGGGACAGGGCTACGAGCAGTACTTC. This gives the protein CASSTPGQGYEQYF.

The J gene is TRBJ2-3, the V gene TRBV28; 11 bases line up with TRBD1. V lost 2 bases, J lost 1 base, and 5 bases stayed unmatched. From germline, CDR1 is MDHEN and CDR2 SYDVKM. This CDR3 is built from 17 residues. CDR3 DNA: TGTGCCAGCAGTTTAGGGGACAGGGGGAGCGGCACAGATACGCAGTATTTT. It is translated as CASSLGDRGSGTDTQYF.

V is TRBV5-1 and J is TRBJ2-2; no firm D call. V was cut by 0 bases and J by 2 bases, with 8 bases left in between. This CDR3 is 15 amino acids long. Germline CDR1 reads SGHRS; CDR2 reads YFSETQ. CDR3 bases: TGCGCCAGCAGCTTGGATGACACAAACACCGGGGAGCTGTTTTTT. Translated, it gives CASSLDDTNTGELFF.

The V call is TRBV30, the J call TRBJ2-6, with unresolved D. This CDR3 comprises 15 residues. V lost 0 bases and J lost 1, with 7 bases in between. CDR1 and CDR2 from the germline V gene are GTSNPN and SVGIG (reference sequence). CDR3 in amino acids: CAWSVGGSGANVLTF. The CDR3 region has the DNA TGTGCCTGGAGTGTCGGCGGTTCTGGGGCCAACGTCCTGACTTTC.

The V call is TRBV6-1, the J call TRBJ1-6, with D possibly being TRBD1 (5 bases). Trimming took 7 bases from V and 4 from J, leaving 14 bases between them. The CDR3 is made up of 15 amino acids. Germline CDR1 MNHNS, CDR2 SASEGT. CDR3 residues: CASTLGGGYNSPLHF. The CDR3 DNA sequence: TGTGCCAGCACCCTCGGGGGGGGGTATAATTCACCCCTCCACTTT.

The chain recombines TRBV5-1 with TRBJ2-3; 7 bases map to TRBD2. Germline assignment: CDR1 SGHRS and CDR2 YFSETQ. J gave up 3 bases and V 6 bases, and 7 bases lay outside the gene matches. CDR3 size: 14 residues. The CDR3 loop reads CASNPTGGTDTQYF. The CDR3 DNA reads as TGCGCCAGCAACCCAACCGGGGGGACAGATACGCAGTATTTT. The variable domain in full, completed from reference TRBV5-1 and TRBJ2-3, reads KAGVTQTPRYLIKTRGQQVTLSCSPISGHRSVSWYQQTPGQGLQFLFEYFSETQRNKGNFPGRFSGRQFSNSRSEMNVSTLELGDSALYLCASNPTGGTDTQYFGPGTRLTVL.

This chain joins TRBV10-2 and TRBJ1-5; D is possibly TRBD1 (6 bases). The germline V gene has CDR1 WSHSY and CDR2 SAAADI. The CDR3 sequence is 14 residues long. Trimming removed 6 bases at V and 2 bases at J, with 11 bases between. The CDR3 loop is CASSTGQGNQPQHF. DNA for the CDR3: TGCGCCAGCAGCACAGGGCAGGGCAATCAGCCCCAGCATTTT.

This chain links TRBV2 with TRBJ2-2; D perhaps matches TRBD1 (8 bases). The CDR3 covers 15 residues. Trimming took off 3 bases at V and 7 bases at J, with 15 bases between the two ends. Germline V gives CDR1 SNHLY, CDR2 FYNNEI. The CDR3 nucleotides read TGTGCCAGCAGTGACGGACAGGGAGGGAACGGGGAGCTGTTTTTT. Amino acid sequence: CASSDGQGGNGELFF.

CDR3 DNA sequence: TGTGCCTGGGGATACAGGGGGCGGAATCAGCCCCAGCATTTT. Translation: CAWGYRGRNQPQHF. V usage is TRBV30 and J usage is TRBJ1-5, with 9 bases that match TRBD1. This CDR3 region has 14 residues. The germline V gene encodes CDR1 GTSNPN and CDR2 SVGIG (reference sequence). V shed 5 bases, J shed 4 bases, and the junction held 6 bases outside the gene matches.

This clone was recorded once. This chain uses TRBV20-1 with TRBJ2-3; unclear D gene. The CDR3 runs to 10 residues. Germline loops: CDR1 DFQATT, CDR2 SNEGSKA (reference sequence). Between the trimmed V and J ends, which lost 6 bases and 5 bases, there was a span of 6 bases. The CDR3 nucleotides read TGCAGTGCGAGGCGAGATACGCAGTATTTT. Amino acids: CSARRDTQYF.

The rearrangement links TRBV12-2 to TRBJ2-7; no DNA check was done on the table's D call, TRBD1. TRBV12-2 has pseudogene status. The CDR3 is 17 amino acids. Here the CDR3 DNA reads TGTGCAAGTCGCTTAGTTCTGTCGGGGGACAGGGAGTACGAGCAGTACTTC. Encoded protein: CASRLVLSGDREYEQYF.

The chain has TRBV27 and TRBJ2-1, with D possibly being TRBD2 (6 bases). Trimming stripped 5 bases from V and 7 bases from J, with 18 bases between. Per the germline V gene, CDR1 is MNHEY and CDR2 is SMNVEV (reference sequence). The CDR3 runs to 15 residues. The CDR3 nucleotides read TGTGCCAGCAGTCCCCGAGGACTATCAACGAATGAGCAGTTCTTC. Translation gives CASSPRGLSTNEQFF.

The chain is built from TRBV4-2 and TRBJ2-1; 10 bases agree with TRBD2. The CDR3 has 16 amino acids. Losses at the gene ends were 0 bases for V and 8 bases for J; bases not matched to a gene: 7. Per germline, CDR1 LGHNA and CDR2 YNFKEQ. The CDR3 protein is CASSQDLAGVEDEQFF. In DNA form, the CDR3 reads TGTGCCAGCAGCCAAGATCTAGCGGGAGTTGAAGATGAGCAGTTCTTC.

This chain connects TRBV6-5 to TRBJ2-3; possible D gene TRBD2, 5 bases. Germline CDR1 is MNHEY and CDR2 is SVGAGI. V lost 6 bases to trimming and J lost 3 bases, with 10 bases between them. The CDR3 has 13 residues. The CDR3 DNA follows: TGTGCCAGCAGCGGGGTATTAACAGATACGCAGTATTTT. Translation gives CASSGVLTDTQYF.

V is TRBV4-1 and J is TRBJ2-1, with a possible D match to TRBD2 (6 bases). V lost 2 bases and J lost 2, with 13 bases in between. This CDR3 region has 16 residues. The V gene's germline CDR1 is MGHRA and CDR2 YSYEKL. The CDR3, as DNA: TGCGCCAGCAGCCAATCGAGGACTACCGCCTACAATGAGCAGTTCTTC. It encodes CASSQSRTTAYNEQFF.